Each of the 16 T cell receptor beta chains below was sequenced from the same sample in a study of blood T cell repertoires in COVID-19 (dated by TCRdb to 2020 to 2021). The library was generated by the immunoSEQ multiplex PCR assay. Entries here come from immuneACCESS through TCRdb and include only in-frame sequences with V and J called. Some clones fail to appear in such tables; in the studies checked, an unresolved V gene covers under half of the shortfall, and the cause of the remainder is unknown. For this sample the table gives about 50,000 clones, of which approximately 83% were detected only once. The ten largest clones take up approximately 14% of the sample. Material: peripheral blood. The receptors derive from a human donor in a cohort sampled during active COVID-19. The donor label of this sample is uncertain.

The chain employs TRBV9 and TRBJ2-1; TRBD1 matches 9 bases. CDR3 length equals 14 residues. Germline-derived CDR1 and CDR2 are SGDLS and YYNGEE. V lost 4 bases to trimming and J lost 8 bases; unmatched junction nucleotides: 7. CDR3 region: CASSKGQGVDEQFF. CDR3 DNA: TGTGCCAGCAGCAAGGGACAGGGAGTCGATGAGCAGTTCTTC.

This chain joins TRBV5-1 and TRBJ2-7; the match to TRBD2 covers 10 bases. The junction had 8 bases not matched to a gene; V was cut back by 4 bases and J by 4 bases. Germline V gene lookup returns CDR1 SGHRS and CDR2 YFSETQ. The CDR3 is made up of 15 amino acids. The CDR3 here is CASSQPSGGSYEQYF. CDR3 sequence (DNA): TGCGCCAGCAGCCAACCTAGCGGGGGTTCTTACGAGCAGTACTTC. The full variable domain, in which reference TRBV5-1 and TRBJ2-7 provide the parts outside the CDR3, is KAGVTQTPRYLIKTRGQQVTLSCSPISGHRSVSWYQQTPGQGLQFLFEYFSETQRNKGNFPGRFSGRQFSNSRSEMNVSTLELGDSALYLCASSQPSGGSYEQYFGPGTRLTVT.

The chain's CDR3 is CASTSDSYNQPQHF. The CDR3 DNA sequence: TGTGCCAGCACTTCGGACAGTTATAATCAGCCCCAGCATTTT. The chain couples TRBV28 to TRBJ1-5; tentative D call: TRBD1 (6 bases). CDR1 is MDHEN and CDR2 is SYDVKM in the germline V gene. Deletions cut 7 bases from V and 4 bases from J, with 14 bases between. The CDR3 has 14 amino acids.

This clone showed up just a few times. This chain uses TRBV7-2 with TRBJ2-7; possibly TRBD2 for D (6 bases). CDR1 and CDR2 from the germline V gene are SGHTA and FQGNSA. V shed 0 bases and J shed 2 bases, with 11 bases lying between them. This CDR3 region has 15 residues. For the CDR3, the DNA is TGTGCCAGCAGCTTAGCTGTGGGACTGACCTACGAGCAGTACTTC. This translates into CASSLAVGLTYEQYF. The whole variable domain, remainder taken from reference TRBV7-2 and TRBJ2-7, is GAGVSQSPSNKVTEKGKDVELRCDPISGHTALYWYRQSLGQGLEFLIYFQGNSAPDKSGLPSDRFSAERTGGSVSTLTIQRTQQEDSAVYLCASSLAVGLTYEQYFGPGTRLTVT.

The CDR3 DNA follows: TGCGCCAGCAGCCAAGAATTTCTAGTAAACAATGAGCAGTTCTTC. This encodes CASSQEFLVNNEQFF. The rearrangement uses TRBV4-1 and TRBJ2-1; D remains unclear. CDR1 and CDR2 from the germline V gene are MGHRA and YSYEKL. The CDR3 totals 15 residues. Deletions cut 0 bases from V and 5 bases from J, with 11 bases between.

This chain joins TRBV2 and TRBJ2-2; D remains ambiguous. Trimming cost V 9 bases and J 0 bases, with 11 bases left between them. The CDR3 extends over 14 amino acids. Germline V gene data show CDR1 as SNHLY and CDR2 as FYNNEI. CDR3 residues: CASRSVSNTGELFF. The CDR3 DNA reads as TGTGCCAGTCGGTCCGTATCGAACACCGGGGAGCTGTTTTTT.

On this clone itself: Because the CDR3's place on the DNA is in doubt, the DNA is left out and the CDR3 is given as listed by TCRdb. This CDR3 reads CASSSGENTEAFF. The chain links TRBV2 to TRBJ1-1. Germline V gene lookup returns CDR1 SNHLY and CDR2 FYNNEI. Both ends counted, the CDR3 spans 13 residues.

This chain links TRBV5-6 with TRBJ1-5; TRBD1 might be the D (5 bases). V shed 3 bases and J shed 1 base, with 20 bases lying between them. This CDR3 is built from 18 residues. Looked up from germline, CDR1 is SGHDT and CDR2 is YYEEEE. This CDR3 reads CASSYRSGISESNQPQHF. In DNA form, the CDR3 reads TGTGCCAGCAGCTATCGCTCAGGGATCAGCGAAAGCAATCAGCCCCAGCATTTT.

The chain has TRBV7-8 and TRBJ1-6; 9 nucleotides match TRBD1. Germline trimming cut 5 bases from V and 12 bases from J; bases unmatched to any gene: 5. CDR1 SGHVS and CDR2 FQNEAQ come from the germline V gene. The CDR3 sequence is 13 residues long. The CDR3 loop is CASSPNRGQPLHF. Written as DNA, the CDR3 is TGTGCCAGCAGCCCCAACAGGGGGCAACCCCTCCACTTT.

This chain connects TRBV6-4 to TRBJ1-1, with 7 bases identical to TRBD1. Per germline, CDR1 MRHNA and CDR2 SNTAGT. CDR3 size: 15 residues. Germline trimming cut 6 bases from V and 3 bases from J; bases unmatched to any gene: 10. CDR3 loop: CASRLTGAGYTEAFF. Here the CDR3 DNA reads TGTGCCAGCAGACTAACAGGGGCAGGGTACACTGAAGCTTTCTTT.

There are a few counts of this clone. The CDR3 DNA is TGTGCCAGCAGTCGTTTGGACAATAGCAATCAGCCCCAGCATTTT. Translated, it gives CASSRLDNSNQPQHF. The V call is TRBV28, the J call TRBJ1-5, with D maybe TRBD1 (5 bases). Germline V gene data show CDR1 as MDHEN and CDR2 as SYDVKM. V was pared by 5 bases and J by 0 bases, with 11 bases between. The CDR3 runs 15 residues.

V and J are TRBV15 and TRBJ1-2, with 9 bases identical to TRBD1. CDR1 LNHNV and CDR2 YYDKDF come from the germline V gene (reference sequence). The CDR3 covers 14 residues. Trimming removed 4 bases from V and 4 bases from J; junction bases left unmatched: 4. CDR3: CATSIRDRAYGYTF. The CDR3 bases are TGTGCCACCAGCATCCGGGACAGGGCCTATGGCTACACCTTC.

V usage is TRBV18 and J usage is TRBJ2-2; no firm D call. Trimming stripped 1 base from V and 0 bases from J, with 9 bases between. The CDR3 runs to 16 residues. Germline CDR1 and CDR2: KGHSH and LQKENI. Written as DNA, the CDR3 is TGTGCCAGCTCACCACTAACGGTTTCGAACACCGGGGAGCTGTTTTTT. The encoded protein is CASSPLTVSNTGELFF.

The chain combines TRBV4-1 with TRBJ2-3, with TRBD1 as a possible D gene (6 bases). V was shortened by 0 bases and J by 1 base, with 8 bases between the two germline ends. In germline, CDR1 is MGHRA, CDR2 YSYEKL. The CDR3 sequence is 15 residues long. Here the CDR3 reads CASSQEGARTDTQYF. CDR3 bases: TGCGCCAGCAGCCAAGAGGGGGCCCGCACAGATACGCAGTATTTT.

The CDR3 DNA reads as TGTGCCAGCACCCAGAGGGGACAGGGTGAGGGATATAGCAATCAGCCCCAGCATTTT. Amino acids: CASTQRGQGEGYSNQPQHF. This sequence joins TRBV21-1 and TRBJ1-5; TRBD1 is taken as the D call from the table, unchecked against the DNA. TRBV21-1 is a listed pseudogene. The CDR3 contains 19 residues.

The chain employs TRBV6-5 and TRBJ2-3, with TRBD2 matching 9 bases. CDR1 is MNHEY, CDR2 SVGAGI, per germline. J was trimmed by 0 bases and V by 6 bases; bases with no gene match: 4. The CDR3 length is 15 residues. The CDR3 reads CASSLLAGSTDTQYF. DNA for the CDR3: TGTGCCAGCAGCCTGCTAGCGGGGAGCACAGATACGCAGTATTTT.